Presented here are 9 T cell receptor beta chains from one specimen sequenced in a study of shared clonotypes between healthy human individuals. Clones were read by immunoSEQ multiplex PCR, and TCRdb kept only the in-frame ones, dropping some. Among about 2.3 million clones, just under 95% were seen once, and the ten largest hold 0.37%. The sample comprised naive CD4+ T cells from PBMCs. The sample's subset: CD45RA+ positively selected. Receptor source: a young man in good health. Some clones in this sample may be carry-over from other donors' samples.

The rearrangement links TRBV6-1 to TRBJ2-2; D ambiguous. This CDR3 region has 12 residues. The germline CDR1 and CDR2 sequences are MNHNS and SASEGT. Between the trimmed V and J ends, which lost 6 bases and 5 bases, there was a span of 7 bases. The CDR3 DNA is TGTGCCAGCAGGCGGTCGACCGGGGAGCTGTTTTTT. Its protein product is CASRRSTGELFF.

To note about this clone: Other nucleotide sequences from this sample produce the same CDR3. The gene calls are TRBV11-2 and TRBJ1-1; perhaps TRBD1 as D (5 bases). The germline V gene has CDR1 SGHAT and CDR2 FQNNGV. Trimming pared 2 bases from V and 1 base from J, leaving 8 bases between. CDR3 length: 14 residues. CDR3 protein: CASSLSQGNTEAFF. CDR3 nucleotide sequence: TGTGCCAGCAGCTTAAGTCAGGGGAACACTGAAGCTTTCTTT.

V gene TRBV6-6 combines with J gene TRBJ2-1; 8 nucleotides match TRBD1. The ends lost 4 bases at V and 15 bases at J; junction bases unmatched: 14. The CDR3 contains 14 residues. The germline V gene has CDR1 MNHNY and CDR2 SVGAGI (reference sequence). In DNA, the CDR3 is TGTGCCAGCAGTTCCCGGGACAGGAGTTCTGAGGTGTTCTTC. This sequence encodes CASSSRDRSSEVFF.

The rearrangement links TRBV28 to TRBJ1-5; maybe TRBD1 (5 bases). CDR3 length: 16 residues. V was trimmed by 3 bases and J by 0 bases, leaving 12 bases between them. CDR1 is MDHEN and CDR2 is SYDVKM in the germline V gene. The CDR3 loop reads CASSFAGGISNQPQHF. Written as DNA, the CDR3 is TGTGCCAGCAGTTTCGCCGGGGGGATTAGCAATCAGCCCCAGCATTTT.

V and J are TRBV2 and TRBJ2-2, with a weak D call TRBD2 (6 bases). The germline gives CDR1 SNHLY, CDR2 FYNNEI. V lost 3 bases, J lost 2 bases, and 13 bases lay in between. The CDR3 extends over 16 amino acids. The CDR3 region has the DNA TGTGCCAGCAGTGATCGGCTAGCGTCAAACACCGGGGAGCTGTTTTTT. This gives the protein CASSDRLASNTGELFF.

CDR3 DNA: TGTGCCAGCAAATCTGCCTACGAGCAGTACTTC. Its protein is CASKSAYEQYF. This chain uses TRBV6-5 with TRBJ2-7; unclear D gene. Germline V gene sequence: CDR1 MNHEY, CDR2 SVGAGI. Between the trimmed V and J ends, which lost 7 bases and 2 bases, there was a span of 6 bases. This CDR3 contains 11 residues.

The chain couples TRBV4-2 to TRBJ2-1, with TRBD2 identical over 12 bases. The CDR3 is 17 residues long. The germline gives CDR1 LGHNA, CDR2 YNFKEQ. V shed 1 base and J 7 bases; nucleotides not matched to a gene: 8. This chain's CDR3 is CASSQASGRERGNEQFF. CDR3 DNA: TGTGCCAGCAGCCAAGCTAGCGGGAGGGAGAGGGGGAATGAGCAGTTCTTC.

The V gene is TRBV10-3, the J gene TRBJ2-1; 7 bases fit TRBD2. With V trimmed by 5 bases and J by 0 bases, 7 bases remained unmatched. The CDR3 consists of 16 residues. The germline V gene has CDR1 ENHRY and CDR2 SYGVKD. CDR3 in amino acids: CAISSQAGSSYNEQFF. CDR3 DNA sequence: TGTGCCATCAGTTCTCAAGCGGGAAGCTCCTACAATGAGCAGTTCTTC.

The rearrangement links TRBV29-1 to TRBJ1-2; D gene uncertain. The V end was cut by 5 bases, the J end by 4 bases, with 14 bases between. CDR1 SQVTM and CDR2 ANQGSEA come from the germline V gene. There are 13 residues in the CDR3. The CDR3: CSVLNLNFYGYTF. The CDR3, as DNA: TGCAGCGTTCTAAACCTAAATTTCTATGGCTACACCTTC.